The source of this T cell receptor (beta chain) is a study of blood T cell repertoires in COVID-19. Study-level information: T cells, B-cell-depleted T cells, or PBMCs supplied cDNA or gDNA.

The CDR3 is made up of 14 amino acids. The V end lost 3 bases, the J end lost 0 bases, and 6 bases lay between the germline ends. Germline CDR1 reads LNHDA; CDR2 reads SQIVND (reference sequence). Authors' data handling: Amplifying reference gene primers gave estimates of nucleated cell counts. Assay used: immunoSEQ multiplex PCR; TCRdb lists only in-frame clones, some missing. V, J and clone size derive from that table, while D and trimming were established from the DNA sequence. Of hundreds of thousands of clones listed, approximately 90% were seen once; the top ten hold over 0.2%. Input material: peripheral blood. The chain joins TRBV19 to TRBJ1-5; D unclear. The source is a young woman with acute or convalescent COVID-19. CDR3 in amino acids: CASSISYSNQPQHF. For the CDR3, the DNA is TGTGCCAGTAGTATCAGTTATAGCAATCAGCCCCAGCATTTT. Full variable domain (remainder filled in from reference TRBV19 and TRBJ1-5): DGGITQSPKYLFRKEGQNVTLSCEQNLNHDAMYWYRQDPGQGLRLIYYSQIVNDFQKGDIAEGYSVSREKKESFPLTVTSAQKNPTAFYLCASSISYSNQPQHFGDGTRLSIL.